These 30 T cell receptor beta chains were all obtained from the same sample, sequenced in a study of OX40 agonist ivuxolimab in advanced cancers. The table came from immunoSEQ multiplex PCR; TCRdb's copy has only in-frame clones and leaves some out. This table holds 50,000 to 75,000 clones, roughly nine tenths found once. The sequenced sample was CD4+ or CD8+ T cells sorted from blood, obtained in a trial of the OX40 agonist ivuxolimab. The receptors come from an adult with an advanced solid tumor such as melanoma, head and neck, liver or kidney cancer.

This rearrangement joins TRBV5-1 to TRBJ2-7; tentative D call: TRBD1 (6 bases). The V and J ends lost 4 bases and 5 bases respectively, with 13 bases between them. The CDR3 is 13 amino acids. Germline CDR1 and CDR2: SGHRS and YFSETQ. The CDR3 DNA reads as TGCGCCAGCAGCCCCAGGGGTGACGACGAGCAGTACTTC. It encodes CASSPRGDDEQYF.

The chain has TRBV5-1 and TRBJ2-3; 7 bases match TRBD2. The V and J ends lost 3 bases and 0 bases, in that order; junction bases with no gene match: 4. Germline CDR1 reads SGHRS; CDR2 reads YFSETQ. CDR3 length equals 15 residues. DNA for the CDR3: TGCGCCAGCAGCTGGGAGGGCGCAAGCACAGATACGCAGTATTTT. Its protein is CASSWEGASTDTQYF. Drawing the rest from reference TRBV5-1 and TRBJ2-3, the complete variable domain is KAGVTQTPRYLIKTRGQQVTLSCSPISGHRSVSWYQQTPGQGLQFLFEYFSETQRNKGNFPGRFSGRQFSNSRSEMNVSTLELGDSALYLCASSWEGASTDTQYFGPGTRLTVL.

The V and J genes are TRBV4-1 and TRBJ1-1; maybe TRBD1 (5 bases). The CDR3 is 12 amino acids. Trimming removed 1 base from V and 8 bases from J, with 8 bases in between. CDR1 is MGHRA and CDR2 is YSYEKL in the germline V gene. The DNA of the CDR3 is TGCGCCAGCAGCCAAGCAGGACAAGAAGCTTTCTTT. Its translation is CASSQAGQEAFF.

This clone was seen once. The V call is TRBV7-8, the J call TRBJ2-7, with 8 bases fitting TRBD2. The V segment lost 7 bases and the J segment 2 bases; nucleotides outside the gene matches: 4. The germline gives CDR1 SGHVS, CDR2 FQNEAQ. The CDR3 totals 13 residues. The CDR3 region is CASTFSGAYEQYF. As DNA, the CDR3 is TGTGCCAGCACCTTTAGCGGGGCCTACGAGCAGTACTTC.

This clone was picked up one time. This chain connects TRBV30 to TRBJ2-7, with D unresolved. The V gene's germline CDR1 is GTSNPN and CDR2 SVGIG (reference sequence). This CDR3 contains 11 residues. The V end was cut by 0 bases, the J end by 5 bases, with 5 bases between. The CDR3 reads CAWSVQDEQYF. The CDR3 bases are TGTGCCTGGAGTGTGCAGGACGAGCAGTACTTC.

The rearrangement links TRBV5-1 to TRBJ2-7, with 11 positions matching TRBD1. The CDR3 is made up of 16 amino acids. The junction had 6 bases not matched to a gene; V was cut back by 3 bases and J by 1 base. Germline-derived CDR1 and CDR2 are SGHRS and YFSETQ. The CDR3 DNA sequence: TGCGCCAGCAGCTCCGGACAGGGGGCAAGATCCTACGAGCAGTACTTC. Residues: CASSSGQGARSYEQYF. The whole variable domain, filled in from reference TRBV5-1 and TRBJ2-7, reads KAGVTQTPRYLIKTRGQQVTLSCSPISGHRSVSWYQQTPGQGLQFLFEYFSETQRNKGNFPGRFSGRQFSNSRSEMNVSTLELGDSALYLCASSSGQGARSYEQYFGPGTRLTVT.

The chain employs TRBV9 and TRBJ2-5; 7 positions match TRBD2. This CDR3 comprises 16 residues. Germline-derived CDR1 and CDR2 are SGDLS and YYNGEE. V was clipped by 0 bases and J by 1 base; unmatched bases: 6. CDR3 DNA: TGTGCCAGCAGCGTAGGGGGTAGCGGGCCCCAAGAGACCCAGTACTTC. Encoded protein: CASSVGGSGPQETQYF.

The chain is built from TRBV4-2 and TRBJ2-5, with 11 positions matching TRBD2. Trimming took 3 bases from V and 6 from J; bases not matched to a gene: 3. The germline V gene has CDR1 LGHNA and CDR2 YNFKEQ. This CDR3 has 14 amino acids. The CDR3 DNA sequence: TGTGCCAGCAGCCAGACTAGCGGGATGCAGACCCAGTACTTC. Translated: CASSQTSGMQTQYF.

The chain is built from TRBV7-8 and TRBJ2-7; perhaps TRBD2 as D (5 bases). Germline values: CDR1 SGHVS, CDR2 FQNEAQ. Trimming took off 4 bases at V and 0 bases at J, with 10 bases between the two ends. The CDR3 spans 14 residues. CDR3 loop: CASSSQAASYEQYF. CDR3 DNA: TGTGCCAGCAGCTCCCAAGCGGCCTCCTACGAGCAGTACTTC.

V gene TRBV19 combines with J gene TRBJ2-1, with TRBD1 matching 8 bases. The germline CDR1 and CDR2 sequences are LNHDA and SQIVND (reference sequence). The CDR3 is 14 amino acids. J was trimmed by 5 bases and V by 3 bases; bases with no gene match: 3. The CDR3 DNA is TGTGCCAGTAGTATCCACAGGGGGAACAATGAGCAGTTCTTC. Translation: CASSIHRGNNEQFF.

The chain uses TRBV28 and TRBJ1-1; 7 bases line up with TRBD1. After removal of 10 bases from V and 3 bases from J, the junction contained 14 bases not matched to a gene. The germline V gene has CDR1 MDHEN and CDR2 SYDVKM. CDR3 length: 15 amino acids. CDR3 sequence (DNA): TGTGCCAACGTACCCCTAAGGGGGCTAGACACTGAAGCTTTCTTT. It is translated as CANVPLRGLDTEAFF.

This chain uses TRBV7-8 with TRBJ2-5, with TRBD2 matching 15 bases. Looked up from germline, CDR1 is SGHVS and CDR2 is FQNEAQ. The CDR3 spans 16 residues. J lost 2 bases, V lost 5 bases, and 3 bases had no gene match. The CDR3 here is CASSRGLAGGQETQYF. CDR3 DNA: TGTGCCAGCAGCCGTGGACTAGCGGGAGGGCAAGAGACCCAGTACTTC.

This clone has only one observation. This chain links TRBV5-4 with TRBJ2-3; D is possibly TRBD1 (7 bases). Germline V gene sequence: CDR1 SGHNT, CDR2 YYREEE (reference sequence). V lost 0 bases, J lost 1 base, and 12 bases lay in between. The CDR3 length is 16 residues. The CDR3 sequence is CASSLVRGTGTDTQYF. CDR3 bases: TGTGCCAGCAGCTTGGTACGCGGGACAGGCACAGATACGCAGTATTTT.

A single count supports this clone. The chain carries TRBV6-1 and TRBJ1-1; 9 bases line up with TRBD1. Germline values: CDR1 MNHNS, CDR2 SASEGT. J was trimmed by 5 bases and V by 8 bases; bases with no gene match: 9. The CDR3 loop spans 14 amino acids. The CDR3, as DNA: TGTGCCAGCGGCCGCCTACAGGGGGCAACTGAAGCTTTCTTT. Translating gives CASGRLQGATEAFF.

For the CDR3, the DNA is TGTGCCAGCTCACGCCCCGGGGACCGCCGGGGGTCACAGTACTTC. This sequence encodes CASSRPGDRRGSQYF. The J gene is TRBJ2-5, the V gene TRBV18; a weak D match, TRBD2 (6 bases). V gave up 4 bases and J gave up 11 bases, with 23 bases separating them. The germline V gene has CDR1 KGHSH and CDR2 LQKENI. The CDR3 consists of 15 residues.

The CDR3 protein is CASSLSGGAYGEQFF. In DNA, the CDR3 is TGTGCCAGCAGCCTTAGCGGGGGGGCCTACGGAGAGCAGTTCTTC. V and J are TRBV7-8 and TRBJ2-1; 11 bases agree with TRBD2. V shed 5 bases, J shed 10 bases, and the junction held 10 bases outside the gene matches. The germline CDR1 and CDR2 sequences are SGHVS and FQNEAQ. This CDR3 comprises 15 residues.

The CDR3 nucleotides are TGTGCCAGCAGACTAGCAGGGAGGGAGACCCAGTACTTC. This translates into CASRLAGRETQYF. The rearrangement uses TRBV27 and TRBJ2-5, with TRBD2 as a possible D gene (6 bases). The CDR3 consists of 13 residues. Germline CDR1 MNHEY, CDR2 SMNVEV (reference sequence). The V gene lost 6 bases and the J gene lost 5 bases, with 13 bases spanning the gap.

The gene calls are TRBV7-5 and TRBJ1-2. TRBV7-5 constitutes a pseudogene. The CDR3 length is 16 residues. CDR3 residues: CVRSLVIAGAGGGYTF. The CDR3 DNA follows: TGTGTCAGAAGCTTAGTAATAGCGGGTGCGGGTGGAGGCTACACCTTC.

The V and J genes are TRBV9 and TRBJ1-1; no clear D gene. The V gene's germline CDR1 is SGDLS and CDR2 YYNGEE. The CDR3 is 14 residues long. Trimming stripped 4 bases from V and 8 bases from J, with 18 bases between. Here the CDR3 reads CASSPGGRGMEAFF. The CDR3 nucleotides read TGTGCCAGCAGCCCCGGAGGTCGAGGGATGGAAGCTTTCTTT. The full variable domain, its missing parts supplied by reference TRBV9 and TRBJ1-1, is DSGVTQTPKHLITATGQRVTLRCSPRSGDLSVYWYQQSLDQGLQFLIQYYNGEERAKGNILERFSAQQFPDLHSELNLSSLELGDSALYFCASSPGGRGMEAFFGQGTRLTVV.

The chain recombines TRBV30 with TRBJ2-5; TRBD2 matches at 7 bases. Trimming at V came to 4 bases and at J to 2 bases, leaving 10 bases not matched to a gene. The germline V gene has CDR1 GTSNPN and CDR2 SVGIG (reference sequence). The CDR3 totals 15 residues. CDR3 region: CAWTWASGHQETQYF. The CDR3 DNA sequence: TGTGCCTGGACTTGGGCTAGCGGACATCAAGAGACCCAGTACTTC.

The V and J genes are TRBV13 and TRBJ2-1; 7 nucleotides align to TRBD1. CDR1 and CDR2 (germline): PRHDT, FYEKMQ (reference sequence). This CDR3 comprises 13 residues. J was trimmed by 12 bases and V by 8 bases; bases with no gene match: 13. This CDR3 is CASQSEGARAQFF. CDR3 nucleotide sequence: TGTGCCAGCCAGTCAGAGGGGGCGCGTGCGCAGTTCTTC. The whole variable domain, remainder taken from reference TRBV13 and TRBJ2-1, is AAGVIQSPRHLIKEKRETATLKCYPIPRHDTVYWYQQGPGQDPQFLISFYEKMQSDKGSIPDRFSAQQFSDYHSELNMSSLELGDSALYFCASQSEGARAQFFGPGTRLTVL.

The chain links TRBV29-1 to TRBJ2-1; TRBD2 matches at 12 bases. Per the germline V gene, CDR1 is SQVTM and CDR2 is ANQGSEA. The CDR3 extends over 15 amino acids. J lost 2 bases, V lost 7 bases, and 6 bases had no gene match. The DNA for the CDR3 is TGCAGCGGGGTCGGACTAGCGGGACCCTACAATGAGCAGTTCTTC. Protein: CSGVGLAGPYNEQFF.

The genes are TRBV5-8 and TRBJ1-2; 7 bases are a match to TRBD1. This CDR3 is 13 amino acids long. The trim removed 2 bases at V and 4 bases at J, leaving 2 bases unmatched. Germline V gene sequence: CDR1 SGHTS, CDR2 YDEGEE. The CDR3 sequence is CASSFRDSYGYTF. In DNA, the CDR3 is TGTGCCAGCAGCTTTAGGGACAGCTATGGCTACACCTTC.

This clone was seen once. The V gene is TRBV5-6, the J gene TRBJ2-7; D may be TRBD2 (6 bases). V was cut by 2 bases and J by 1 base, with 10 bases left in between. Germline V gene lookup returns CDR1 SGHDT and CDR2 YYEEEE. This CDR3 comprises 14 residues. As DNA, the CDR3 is TGTGCCAGCAGCTTCGGGACTTCTTCCTACGAGCAGTACTTC. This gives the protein CASSFGTSSYEQYF.

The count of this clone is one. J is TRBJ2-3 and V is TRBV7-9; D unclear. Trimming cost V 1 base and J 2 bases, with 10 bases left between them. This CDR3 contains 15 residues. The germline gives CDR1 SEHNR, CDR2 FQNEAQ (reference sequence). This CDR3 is CASSLGSRTTDTQYF. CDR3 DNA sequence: TGTGCCAGCAGCTTAGGGTCTAGAACCACAGATACGCAGTATTTT.

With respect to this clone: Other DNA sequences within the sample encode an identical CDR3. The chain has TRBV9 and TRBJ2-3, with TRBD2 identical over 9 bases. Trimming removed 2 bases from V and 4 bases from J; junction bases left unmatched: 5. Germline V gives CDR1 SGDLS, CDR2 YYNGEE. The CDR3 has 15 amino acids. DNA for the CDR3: TGTGCCAGCAGCGTTGGGCTAGCGGGGTCAGATACGCAGTATTTT. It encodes CASSVGLAGSDTQYF.

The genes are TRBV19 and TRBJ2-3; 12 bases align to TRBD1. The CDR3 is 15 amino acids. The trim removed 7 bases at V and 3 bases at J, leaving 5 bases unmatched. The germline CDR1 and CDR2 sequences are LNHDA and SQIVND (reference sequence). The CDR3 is CASTPGQGATDTQYF. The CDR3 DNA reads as TGTGCCAGTACTCCGGGACAGGGGGCAACAGATACGCAGTATTTT.

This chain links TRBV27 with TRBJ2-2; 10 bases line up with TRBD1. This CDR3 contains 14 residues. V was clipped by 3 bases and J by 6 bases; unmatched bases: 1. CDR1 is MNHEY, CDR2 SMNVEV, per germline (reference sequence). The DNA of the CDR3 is TGTGCCAGCAGTTTCGGGACAGGGGCCGGGGAGCTGTTTTTT. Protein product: CASSFGTGAGELFF.

The CDR3 DNA is TGTGCCAGCAGCCCCCCGTCTCTCTCGGGCCTCACTAGTGAGCAGTTCTTC. It yields the protein CASSPPSLSGLTSEQFF. The rearrangement joins TRBV9 to TRBJ2-1; weak D call: TRBD2 (5 bases). The CDR3 covers 17 residues. Germline V lookup: CDR1 SGDLS, CDR2 YYNGEE. The germline V and J ends were trimmed by 4 bases and 9 bases, with 26 bases remaining between them.

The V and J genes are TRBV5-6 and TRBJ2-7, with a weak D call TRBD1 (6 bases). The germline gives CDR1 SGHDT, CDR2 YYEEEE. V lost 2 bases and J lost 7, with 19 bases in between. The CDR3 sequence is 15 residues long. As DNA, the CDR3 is TGTGCCAGCAGCTTACGACAGGCACCCTACTGGGAGCAGTACTTC. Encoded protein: CASSLRQAPYWEQYF. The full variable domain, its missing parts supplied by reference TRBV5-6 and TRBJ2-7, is DAGVTQSPTHLIKTRGQQVTLRCSPKSGHDTVSWYQQALGQGPQFIFQYYEEEERQRGNFPDRFSGHQFPNYSSELNVNALLLGDSALYLCASSLRQAPYWEQYFGPGTRLTVT.